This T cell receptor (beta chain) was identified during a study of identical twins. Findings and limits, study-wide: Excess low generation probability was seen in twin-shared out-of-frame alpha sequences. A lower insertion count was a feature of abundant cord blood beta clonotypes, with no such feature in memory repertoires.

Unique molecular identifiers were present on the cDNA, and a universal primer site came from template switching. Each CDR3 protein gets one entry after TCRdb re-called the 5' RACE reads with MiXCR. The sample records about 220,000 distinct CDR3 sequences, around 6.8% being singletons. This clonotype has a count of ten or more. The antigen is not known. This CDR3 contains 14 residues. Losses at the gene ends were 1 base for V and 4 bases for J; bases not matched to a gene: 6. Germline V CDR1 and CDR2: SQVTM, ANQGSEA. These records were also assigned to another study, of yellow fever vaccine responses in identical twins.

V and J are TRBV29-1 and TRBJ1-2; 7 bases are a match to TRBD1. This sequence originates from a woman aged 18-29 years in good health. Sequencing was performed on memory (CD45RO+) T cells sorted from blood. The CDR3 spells CSVEVQGQIYGYTF. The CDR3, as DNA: TGCAGCGTTGAAGTTCAGGGACAGATCTATGGCTACACCTTC. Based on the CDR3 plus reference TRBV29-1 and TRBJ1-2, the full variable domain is SAVISQKPSRDICQRGTSLTIQCQVDSQVTMMFWYRQQPGQSLTLIATANQGSEATYESGFVIDKFPISRPNLTFSTLTVSNMSPEDSSIYLCSVEVQGQIYGYTFGSGTRLTVV.